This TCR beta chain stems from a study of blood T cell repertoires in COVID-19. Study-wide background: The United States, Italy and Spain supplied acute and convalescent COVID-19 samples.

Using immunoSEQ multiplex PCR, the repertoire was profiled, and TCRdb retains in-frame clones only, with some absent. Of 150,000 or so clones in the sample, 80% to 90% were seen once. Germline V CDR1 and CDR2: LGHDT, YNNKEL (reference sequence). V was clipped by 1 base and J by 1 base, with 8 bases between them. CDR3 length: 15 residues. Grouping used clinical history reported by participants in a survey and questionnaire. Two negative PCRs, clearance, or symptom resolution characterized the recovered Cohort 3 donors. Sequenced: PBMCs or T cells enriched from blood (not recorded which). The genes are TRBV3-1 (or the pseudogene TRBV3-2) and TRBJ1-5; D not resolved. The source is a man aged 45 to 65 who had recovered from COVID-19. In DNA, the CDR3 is TGTGCCAGCAGCCAAGGGGCAAGGAGCAATCAGCCCCAGCATTTT. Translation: CASSQGARSNQPQHF.